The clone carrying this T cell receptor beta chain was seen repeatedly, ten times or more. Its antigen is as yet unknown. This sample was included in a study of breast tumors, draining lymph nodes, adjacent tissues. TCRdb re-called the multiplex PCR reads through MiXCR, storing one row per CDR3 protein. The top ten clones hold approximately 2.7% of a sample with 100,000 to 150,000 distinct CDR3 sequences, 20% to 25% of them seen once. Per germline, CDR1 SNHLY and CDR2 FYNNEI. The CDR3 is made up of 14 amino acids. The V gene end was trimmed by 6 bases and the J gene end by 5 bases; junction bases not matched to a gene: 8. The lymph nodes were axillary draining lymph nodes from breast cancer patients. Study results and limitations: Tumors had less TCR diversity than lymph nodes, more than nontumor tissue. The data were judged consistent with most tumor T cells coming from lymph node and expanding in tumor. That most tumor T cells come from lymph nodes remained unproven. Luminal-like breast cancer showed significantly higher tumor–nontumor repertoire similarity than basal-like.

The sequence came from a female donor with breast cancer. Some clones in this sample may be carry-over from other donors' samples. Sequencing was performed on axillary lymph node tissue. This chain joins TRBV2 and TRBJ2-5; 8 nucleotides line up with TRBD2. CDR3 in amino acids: CASRLPGLVETQYF. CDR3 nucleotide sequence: TGTGCCAGCAGACTTCCGGGACTAGTGGAGACCCAGTACTTC.